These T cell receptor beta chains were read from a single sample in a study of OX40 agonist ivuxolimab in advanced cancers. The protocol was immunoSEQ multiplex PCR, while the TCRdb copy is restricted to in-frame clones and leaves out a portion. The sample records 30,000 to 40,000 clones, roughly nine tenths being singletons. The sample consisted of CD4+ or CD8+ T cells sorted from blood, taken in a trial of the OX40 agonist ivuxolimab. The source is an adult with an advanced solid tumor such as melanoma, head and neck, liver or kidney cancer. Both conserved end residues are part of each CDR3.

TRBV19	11	CASSTAYEQYF
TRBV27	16	CASSPLAGDPGETQYF
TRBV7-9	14	CASSLDDRGWKAFF
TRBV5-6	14	CASSLTVGSYEQYF
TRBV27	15	CASTVSGTGPYEQYF
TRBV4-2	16	CASSPPTAGGPREQYF
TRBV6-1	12	CASSRGTDTQYF
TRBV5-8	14	CASSPGNVAQPQHF
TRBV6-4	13	CASRDDRANEQFF
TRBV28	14	CASSGDMRTGEAFF
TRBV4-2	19	CASSRHKGTSGREYYEQYF
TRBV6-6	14	CATSEGETYNEQFF
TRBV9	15	CASSPTGWGADTQYF
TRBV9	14	CASSVAGDGGEQYF
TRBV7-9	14	CASSLAGPRPEQYF
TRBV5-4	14	CASSSSGYTDTQYF
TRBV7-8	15	CASSLGQFGGYEQYF
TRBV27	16	CASSSIAGGLTDTQYF
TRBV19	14	CASSIREWPYEQYF
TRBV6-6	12	CASRTGGYEQYF
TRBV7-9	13	CASSFGPAYGYTF
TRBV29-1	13	CSALGQQRYGYTF
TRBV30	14	CAWVAGGPGETQYF
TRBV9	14	CASSVGSGANVLTF
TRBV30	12	CAWRELTDTQYF
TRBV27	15	CASSAPGQGQETQYF